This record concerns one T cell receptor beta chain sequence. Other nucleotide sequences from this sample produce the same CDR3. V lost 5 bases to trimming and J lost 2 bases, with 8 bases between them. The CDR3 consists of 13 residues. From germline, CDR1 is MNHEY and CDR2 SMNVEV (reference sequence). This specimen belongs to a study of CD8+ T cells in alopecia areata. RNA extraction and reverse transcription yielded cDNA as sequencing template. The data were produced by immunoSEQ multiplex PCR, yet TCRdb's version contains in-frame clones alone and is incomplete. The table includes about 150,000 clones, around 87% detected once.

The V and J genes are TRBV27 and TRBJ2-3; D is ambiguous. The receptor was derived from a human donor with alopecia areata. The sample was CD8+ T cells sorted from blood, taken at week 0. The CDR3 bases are TGTGCCAGCAGTCTTGGGGTCACAGATACGCAGTATTTT. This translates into CASSLGVTDTQYF.